This TCR beta chain is from a study of OX40 agonist ivuxolimab in advanced cancers. Generated by immunoSEQ multiplex PCR, the TCRdb table keeps only in-frame clones and is missing some. This table holds about 77,000 clones, over 75% found once. CDR1 is MDHEN, CDR2 SYDVKM, per germline. This CDR3 spans 11 amino acids. V was cut by 8 bases and J by 2 bases, with 6 bases left in between. In this sample, this clone turned up once. The chain has TRBV28 and TRBJ1-2; D is ambiguous. This specimen consisted of CD4+ or CD8+ T cells sorted from blood, obtained in a trial of the OX40 agonist ivuxolimab. This TCR was recovered from an adult with an advanced solid tumor such as melanoma, head and neck, liver or kidney cancer. The CDR3 sequence: CASERNYGYTF. In DNA form, the CDR3 reads TGTGCCAGCGAAAGGAACTATGGCTACACCTTC.